These 8 T cell receptor beta chains were all obtained from the same sample, sequenced in a study of tumor-infiltrating lymphocytes in primary liver carcinoma. From unsorted bulk tissue weighing about 20-31 mg, DNA and RNA were co-extracted. With around 500 ng total RNA as template and a constant-region primer, TCR beta cDNA was made. Nested multiplex PCR, run for three rounds with slightly modified ARM-PCR, yielded TCR beta libraries. TRBV1-TRBV30 forward primers paired with a C-beta reverse primer were used in the first two PCR rounds, which ran approximately 11 cycles each. MiXCR was run by TCRdb on the multiplex PCR reads, yielding one entry per CDR3 protein. The sample comprises more than 95,000 distinct CDR3 sequences, 64% of which are singletons, and 7.5% to 9% rests with the top ten. The sample comprised liver tumor tissue from sampling region 3. Noted subset: tumor region T3, left-lateral pole. The receptors originated from a woman between 55 and 75 years old with primary liver carcinoma and hepatitis B virus infection.

This clonotype was picked up a small number of times. A much more abundant neighbour one base away suggests this may be a read error. The rearrangement uses TRBV5-4 and TRBJ2-2; 11 bases line up with TRBD2. The CDR3 spans 15 residues. CDR1 and CDR2 from the germline V gene are SGHNT and YYREEE (reference sequence). The DNA for the CDR3 is TGTGCCAGCAGCCGACTAGCGGGGAACACCGGGGAGCCGTTTTTT. This sequence encodes CASSRLAGNTGEPFF.

This clonotype was seen ten or more times. CDR3 protein: CSVAGGSGTEAFF. The CDR3 coding sequence is TGCAGCGTTGCCGGGGGGTCCGGGACAGAAGCTTTCTTT. The chain combines TRBV29-1 with TRBJ1-1; perhaps TRBD1 as D (6 bases). CDR3 length equals 13 residues. V gave up 4 bases and J gave up 8 bases, with 17 bases separating them. The germline V gene encodes CDR1 SQVTM and CDR2 ANQGSEA.

The chain employs TRBV11-2 and TRBJ2-5; 7 bases are shared with TRBD2. The germline CDR1 and CDR2 sequences are SGHAT and FQNNGV. The CDR3 has 16 amino acids. The CDR3 DNA sequence: TGTGTCGGCAGCTTAGGATCGGCTAGCGGACATGAGACCCAGTACTTC. This sequence encodes CVGSLGSASGHETQYF.

A word on this clonotype: This may be a read error: a much more frequent sequence differs by one nucleotide. This rearrangement joins TRBV5-6 to TRBJ2-1, with 12 bases identical to TRBD2. There are 18 residues in the CDR3. Germline V gives CDR1 SGHDT, CDR2 YYEEEE. CDR3 region: CASSLDLAGGFSYNGQFF. As DNA, the CDR3 is TGTGCCAGCAGCTTGGACCTAGCGGGAGGGTTCTCCTACAATGGGCAGTTCTTC.

Points on this clonotype: As the CDR3 is not closed by the conserved phenylalanine or tryptophan, this likely results from a read error. The chain carries TRBV11-2 and TRBJ2-5; TRBD1 or TRBD2 may be the D gene (5 bases each). The germline gives CDR1 SGHAT, CDR2 FQNNGV. Trimming removed 5 bases from V and 2 bases from J, with 21 bases in between. The CDR3 totals 17 residues. CDR3 bases: TGTGCCAGCAGCCCGCTAAGGACACGGGGTCCACAAGAGACCCAGTACTTA. This translates into CASSPLRTRGPQETQYL.

As concerns this clonotype: Since a much larger clone is just one base distant, this may be a read error. This chain links TRBV5-6 with TRBJ2-3; tentative D call: TRBD2 (6 bases). This CDR3 comprises 12 residues. The germline gives CDR1 SGHDT, CDR2 YYEEEE. V dropped 8 bases and J dropped 8 bases, with 15 bases sitting between them. CDR3 sequence: CARSPRRGTQYF. The CDR3 region has the DNA TGTGCCAGGAGCCCACGGAGGGGTACGCAGTATTTT.

As regards this clonotype: Given the absence of the conserved phenylalanine or tryptophan at the CDR3 end, a read error is likely. The chain uses TRBV11-2 and TRBJ2-1, with 12 bases fitting TRBD2. The junction had 11 bases not matched to a gene; V was cut back by 4 bases and J by 1 base. This CDR3 has 19 residues. Germline assignment: CDR1 SGHAT and CDR2 FQNNGV. The CDR3 sequence: CASSSSGTSGWTSYNEQFS. The CDR3 coding sequence is TGTGCCAGCAGCTCCTCCGGGACTAGCGGGTGGACTTCCTACAATGAGCAGTTCTCC.

This clonotype was seen a handful of times. One end of the junction is discordant with germline, which a read error may explain. The chain couples TRBV11-2 to TRBJ2-1, with D maybe TRBD2 (5 bases). The CDR3 spans 17 residues. From germline, CDR1 is SGHAT and CDR2 FQNNGV. CDR3 protein: CASNLLSGPGINNEQFF. The CDR3 nucleotides read TGTGCCAGCAACTTACTGAGCGGCCCAGGAATCAACAATGAGCAGTTCTTC.